Listed below are T cell receptor beta chains from one sample, sequenced in a study of shared clonotypes between healthy human individuals. Only in-frame clones appear in the TCRdb table, and some are missing; sequencing was by immunoSEQ multiplex PCR. Altogether 450,000 to 600,000 clones are present, 60% to 85% being singletons, with the ten largest covering 13%. Sequenced input: PBMCs. Every receptor here comes from a middle-aged woman in good health. Some clones in this sample may be carry-over from other donors' samples. Each CDR3 is given without its conserved first and last residue. D genes are given only for firm matches. Expanded clones are given a class, and other clones once, few, many or no size at all.

d_call	clone_size	v_call	j_call	cdr3_aa
NA	NA	TRBV29-1	TRBJ2-5	SVEDRSLETQY
NA	NA	TRBV5-4	TRBJ2-1	ASSLGLGGSYNEQF
NA	few	TRBV4-1	TRBJ2-2	ASSWRGSGELF
TRBD1	NA	TRBV9	TRBJ2-7	ASSGKTGFDGEQY
NA	NA	TRBV9	TRBJ2-5	ASSSPRYQGPLETQY
TRBD2	many	TRBV5-4	TRBJ2-5	ASSLVAGGAETQY
NA	NA	TRBV7-9	TRBJ1-1	ASSLEAAGPTEAF
NA	NA	TRBV12-1	TRBJ2-2	ASSFTGTGGDYANTGELF
TRBD2	NA	TRBV10-3	TRBJ2-7	AISPLAGGGEQY
TRBD1	NA	TRBV6-6	TRBJ1-1	AGRDSVNTEAF
NA	NA	TRBV25-1	TRBJ2-3	ASSTQTTDTQY
NA	NA	TRBV2	TRBJ1-1	ASIGQGNTEAF
NA	once	TRBV18	TRBJ1-5	ASSNSAKNQPQH
NA	NA	TRBV30	TRBJ2-5	AFRGVQY
TRBD2	once	TRBV6-5	TRBJ2-1	ASSYSLAGGYNEQF
TRBD1	NA	TRBV14	TRBJ2-7	ASSQSDRGIYEQY
TRBD2	NA	TRBV7-8	TRBJ2-2	ASSRTSVNTGELF
NA	NA	TRBV11-2	TRBJ1-1	ASRRVGWTEAF
NA	few	TRBV4-3	TRBJ1-1	ASSQDLIGQGRTSTEAF
NA	NA	TRBV28	TRBJ2-7	ASTIAASYEQY
TRBD2	NA	TRBV5-1	TRBJ2-7	ASSSGGSSYEQY
TRBD1	NA	TRBV25-1	TRBJ1-2	ASSVSEGTGANYGYT
NA	NA	TRBV29-1	TRBJ2-1	SVDRQGDEQF
NA	many	TRBV7-3	TRBJ2-1	ASSLGLGNEQF
TRBD1	NA	TRBV19	TRBJ2-4	ASSIGTGRVKNIQY
NA	NA	TRBV5-1	TRBJ2-1	ASSSQGPGNEQF
NA	NA	TRBV9	TRBJ2-7	ASSVKSGADYEQY
NA	NA	TRBV4-3	TRBJ1-2	ASSQDRVNYGYT
TRBD1	NA	TRBV5-1	TRBJ2-7	ASRTTGDPAYEQY
TRBD2	once	TRBV15	TRBJ2-1	ATSRDSGGLREQF
NA	NA	TRBV14	TRBJ2-1	ASSQGGLNYNEQF
NA	NA	TRBV7-2	TRBJ1-5	ASSRSGGIDQPQH
TRBD2	NA	TRBV6-4	TRBJ2-4	ASQTSGGLAKNIQY
NA	NA	TRBV9	TRBJ2-7	ASSPALNYEQY
NA	NA	TRBV20-1	TRBJ2-7	SATGAYEQY
NA	NA	TRBV15	TRBJ2-3	ATSRLQVTSTDTQY